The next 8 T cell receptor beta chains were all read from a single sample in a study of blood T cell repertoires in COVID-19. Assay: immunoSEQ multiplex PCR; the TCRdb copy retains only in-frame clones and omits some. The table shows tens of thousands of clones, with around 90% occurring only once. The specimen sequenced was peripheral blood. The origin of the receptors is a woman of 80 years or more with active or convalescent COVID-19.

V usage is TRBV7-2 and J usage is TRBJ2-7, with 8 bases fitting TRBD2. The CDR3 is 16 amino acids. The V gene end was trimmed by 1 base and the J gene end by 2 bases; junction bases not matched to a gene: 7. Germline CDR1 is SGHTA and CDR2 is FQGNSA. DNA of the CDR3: TGTGCCAGCAGCTTAGTCGGTGCGGGGGGAGCCTACGAGCAGTACTTC. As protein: CASSLVGAGGAYEQYF.

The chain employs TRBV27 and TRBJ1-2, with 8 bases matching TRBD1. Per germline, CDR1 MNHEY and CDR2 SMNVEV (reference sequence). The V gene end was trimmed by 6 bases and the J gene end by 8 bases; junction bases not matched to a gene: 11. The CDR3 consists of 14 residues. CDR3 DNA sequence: TGTGCCAGCAGCCCCCAGGGGGCGCGAAAAGGCTACACCTTC. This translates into CASSPQGARKGYTF.

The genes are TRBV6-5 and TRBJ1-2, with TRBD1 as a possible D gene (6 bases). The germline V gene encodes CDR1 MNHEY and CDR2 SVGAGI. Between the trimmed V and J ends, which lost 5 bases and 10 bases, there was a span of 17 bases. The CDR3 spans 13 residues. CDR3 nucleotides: TGTGCCAGCAGTACAGACAGGATTGGGTCCTACACCTTC. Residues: CASSTDRIGSYTF.

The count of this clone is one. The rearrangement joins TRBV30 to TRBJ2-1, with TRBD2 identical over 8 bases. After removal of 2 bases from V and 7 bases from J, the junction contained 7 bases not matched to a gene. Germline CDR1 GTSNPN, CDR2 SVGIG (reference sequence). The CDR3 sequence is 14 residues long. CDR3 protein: CAWSKASGLNEQFF. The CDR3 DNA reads TGTGCCTGGAGTAAGGCTAGCGGGTTAAATGAGCAGTTCTTC.

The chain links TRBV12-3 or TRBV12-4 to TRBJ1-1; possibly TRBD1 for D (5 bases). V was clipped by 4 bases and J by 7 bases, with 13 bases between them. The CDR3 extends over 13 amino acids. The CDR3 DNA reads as TGTGCCAGCAGTTACTTCCAGGGCAATGAAGCTTTCTTT. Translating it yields CASSYFQGNEAFF.

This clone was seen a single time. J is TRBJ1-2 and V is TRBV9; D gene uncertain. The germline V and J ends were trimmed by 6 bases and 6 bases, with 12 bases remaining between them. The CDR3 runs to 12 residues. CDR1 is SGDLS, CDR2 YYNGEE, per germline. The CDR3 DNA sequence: TGTGCCAGCATAGGGAGAGTGGATGGCTACACCTTC. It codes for CASIGRVDGYTF.

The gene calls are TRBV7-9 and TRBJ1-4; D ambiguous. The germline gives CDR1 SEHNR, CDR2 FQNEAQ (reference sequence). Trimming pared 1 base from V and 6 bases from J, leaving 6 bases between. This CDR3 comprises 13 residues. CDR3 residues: CASSLDGDEKLFF. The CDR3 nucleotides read TGTGCCAGCAGCTTAGACGGGGATGAAAAACTGTTTTTT. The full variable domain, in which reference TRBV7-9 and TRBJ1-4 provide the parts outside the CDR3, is DTGVSQNPRHKITKRGQNVTFRCDPISEHNRLYWYRQTLGQGPEFLTYFQNEAQLEKSRLLSDRFSAERPKGSFSTLEIQRTEQGDSAMYLCASSLDGDEKLFFGSGTQLSVL.

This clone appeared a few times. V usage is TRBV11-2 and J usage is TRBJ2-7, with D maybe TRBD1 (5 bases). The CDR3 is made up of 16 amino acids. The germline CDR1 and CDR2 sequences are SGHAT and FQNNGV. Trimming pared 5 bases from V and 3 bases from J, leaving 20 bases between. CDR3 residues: CASSPTAAGIIYEQYF. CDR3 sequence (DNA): TGTGCCAGCAGCCCAACCGCCGCAGGGATAATCTACGAGCAGTACTTC.